This TCR beta chain was retrieved from a study of control samples from healthy donors and cancer patients. Method: immunoSEQ multiplex PCR; TCRdb's copy keeps in-frame clones and lacks some. Of approximately 140,000 clones listed, approximately 94% are singletons. Germline CDR1 and CDR2: SGHRS and YFSETQ. This CDR3 has 15 residues. Losses at the gene ends were 0 bases for V and 2 bases for J; bases not matched to a gene: 4. This receptor was taken from a man aged 40-55 years in good health. The sample taken for sequencing was blood. This rearrangement joins TRBV5-1 to TRBJ2-7; 8 bases agree with TRBD1. CDR3 in DNA: TGCGCCAGCAGCTTGGGGACAGGGAGAACCTACGAGCAGTACTTC. The encoded protein is CASSLGTGRTYEQYF.